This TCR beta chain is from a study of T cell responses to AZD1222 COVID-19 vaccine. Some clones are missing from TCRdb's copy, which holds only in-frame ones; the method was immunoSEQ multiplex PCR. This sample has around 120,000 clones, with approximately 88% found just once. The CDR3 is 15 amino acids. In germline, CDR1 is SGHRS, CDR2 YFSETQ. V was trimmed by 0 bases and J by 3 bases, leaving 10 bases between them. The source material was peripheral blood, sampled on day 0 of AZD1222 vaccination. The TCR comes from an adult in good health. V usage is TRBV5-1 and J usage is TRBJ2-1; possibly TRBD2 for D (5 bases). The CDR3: CASSLELAYYNEQFF. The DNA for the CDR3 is TGCGCCAGCAGCTTGGAATTAGCGTACTACAATGAGCAGTTCTTC.